This T cell receptor (beta chain) was retrieved from a study of regulatory T cells in long-lasting Graves disease (dated by TCRdb to 2020 to 2023). Background on the whole study: Persistent Graves' disease meant more than 5 years of antithyroid drug treatment with TSH receptor autoantibodies that stayed positive. This study used TCR sequencing and RNA sequencing of peripheral blood to compare persistent Graves' disease patients against newly diagnosed Graves' disease patients. The study was registered as a clinical trial and conducted in China. A total of around 35 samples were covered by TCR sequencing, comprising some 13 persistent and around 20 newly diagnosed Graves' disease patients. On average, persistent Graves' disease patients in the clinical cohort had been on antithyroid drugs for around ten years.

Study-level results and caveats: Persistent patients shared more public clonotypes among themselves (more than 2,500) than newly diagnosed patients did (approximately 970). Sequencing and analysis were restricted to the TCR beta chain. The study examined only peripheral blood because the primary lesion, thyroid tissue, could not be accessed. As a limitation, the authors acknowledged that the small sample size may reduce accuracy. Persistent disease showed preferential use of TRBV28, TRBJ1-2 and TRBJ2-5, whereas newly diagnosed disease favored TRBV20-1 and TRBJ2-1. Compared with newly diagnosed patients, patients with persistent Graves' disease had lower TCR Shannon entropy and fewer highly expanded clones, which suggests clonal expansion.

The time point label of this sample denotes: persistent/refractory GD, antithyroid drugs over 5 years with positive TRAb. For both TCR sequencing and RNA sequencing, RNA was extracted from PBMCs using TRIzol. Graves' disease was diagnosed according to American Thyroid Association guidelines. The patients came from an endocrinology department in Xi'an, China. From each patient, approximately 10 milliliters of peripheral blood was collected into an EDTA anticoagulant tube. PBMCs were isolated by Ficoll Paque Plus density gradient separation without further T cell sorting. RNA quality was checked with an Agilent 2100 Bioanalyzer and agarose gel, and concentration with a NanoDrop 2000. Library generation was performed with multiplex PCR. Sequencing instrument: Illumina HiSeq 4000. CDR3 regions were amplified by Arm-PCR with iRepertoire HTBI primers to construct TCR beta libraries. PCR products were gel purified before sequencing. For the original study's pipeline: Gene usage analysis of CDR3 amino acid clonotypes used the 55 to 80 TRBV and about 15 TRBJ segments found across samples. COPE and FqMerger were used to merge the filtered high-quality paired reads into contigs. BLAST was used to align contigs to IMGT TRBV, TRBD and TRBJ reference genes, with CDR3 defined following IMGT. Highly expanded clones were defined as clonotypes with a frequency above 0.1%. Repertoire diversity was measured by Shannon entropy, and V-J evenness by the Gini coefficient. Clonotypes shared by more than one individual were considered public. Using fastp trimming at Q25 and MiXCR clonotype assembly, TCRdb reanalyzed the public sequencing data and kept in-frame beta chains. Each CDR3 protein appears once, grouped with its most common genes and DNA. TCRdb's processing, not the authors' own work, is the source of the V and J calls. A total of roughly 400,000 distinct CDR3 sequences appear in this sample, less than 25% of them only once. The ten largest clones add up to around 21% of the sample.

In this sample, this clonotype turned up a few times. Its antigen has not been determined. Per-base quality was not reported, and no clone a single base away is much larger than it. The CDR3, cysteine through phenylalanine, is 14 amino acids long. Left in the record is the CDR3 DNA by itself, 42 bases read in frame from the first base. At the junction V is shortened by 3 bases and J by 3 bases, with 11 bases in between. The germline V gene encodes CDR1 MNHNS and CDR2 SASEGT. The receptor was isolated from a female donor with Graves disease. Source: peripheral blood mononuclear cells (PBMCs), taken when the disease was refractory, from a patient treated with antithyroid drugs. This receptor chain uses TRBV6-1 and TRBJ1-1, and the D gene may be TRBD1, 5 bases matching. The CDR3 protein is CASSEGPSYTEAFF. The bases read TGTGCCAGCAGTGAGGGACCAAGTTACACTGAAGCTTTCTTT.